The rows below give T cell receptor beta chains drawn from one sample of a study of T cells in Graves' hyperthyroidism and ophthalmopathy. TCRdb analysed the multiplex PCR reads with MiXCR anew, one entry per CDR3 protein. This table holds more than 550,000 distinct CDR3 sequences, about 19% found once. Material for sequencing was blood. Receptor source: a woman between 45 and 65 years old with Graves' hyperthyroidism that later progressed to Graves' ophthalmopathy. CDR3s include the opening cysteine and the closing phenylalanine or tryptophan. The D gene is left open where the match is weak. A clone size is listed for some rows: how often the clone was seen (once, few, many), or a class if it is expanded.

d_call | clone_size | j_call | v_call | cdr3_aa | cdr3_nt
TRBD1 | many | TRBJ1-2 | TRBV11-2 | CASSLAQGGRSGYTF | TGTGCCAGCAGCTTGGCTCAGGGGGGTCGAAGCGGCTACACCTTC
TRBD2 | many | TRBJ2-2 | TRBV12-5 | CASGFLGTSGYPRTGELFF | TGTGCTAGTGGATTCCTCGGGACTAGCGGGTACCCGCGCACCGGGGAGCTGTTTTTT
TRBD2 | many | TRBJ2-3 | TRBV20-1 | CSAAGRADTQYF | TGCAGTGCTGCAGGGAGGGCAGATACGCAGTATTTT
. | few | TRBJ2-5 | TRBV7-9 | CASSLVRLLQETQYF | TGTGCCAGCAGCTTAGTTAGACTCCTCCAAGAGACCCAGTACTTC
. | . | TRBJ2-1 | TRBV30 | CAWAPGEGSYNEQFF | TGTGCCTGGGCTCCGGGGGAAGGGTCCTACAATGAGCAGTTCTTC
. | few | TRBJ2-3 | TRBV6-1 | CASRIETLSDTQYF | TGTGCCAGCCGGATTGAAACCCTTTCAGATACGCAGTATTTT
. | few | TRBJ1-4 | TRBV5-1 | CASSLEAGSEKLFF | TGCGCCAGCAGCTTAGAGGCAGGGAGTGAAAAACTGTTTTTT
. | few | TRBJ2-1 | TRBV4-1 | CASSQEHSYNEQFF | TGCGCCAGCAGCCAAGAACACAGCTACAATGAGCAGTTCTTC
. | . | TRBJ1-2 | TRBV2 | CASSDSLGRGNNYGYTF | TGTGCCAGCAGTGACTCACTGGGCAGGGGAAATAACTATGGCTACACCTTC
. | few | TRBJ2-7 | TRBV11-2 | CASSLGTGQIYEQYF | TGTGCCAGCAGCTTAGGTACAGGGCAGATCTACGAGCAGTACTTC
TRBD1 | few | TRBJ1-3 | TRBV12-5 | CASGSTRTGIRNTIYF | TGTGCTAGTGGTTCTACCCGGACAGGGATAAGAAACACCATATATTTT
TRBD1 | many | TRBJ2-7 | TRBV4-1 | CASSQPGTGSYEQYF | TGCGCCAGCAGCCAACCCGGGACAGGGTCCTACGAGCAGTACTTC
. | . | TRBJ2-5 | TRBV14 | CASSQDPQRQETQYF | TGTGCCAGCAGCCAAGATCCACAACGTCAAGAGACCCAGTACTTC
TRBD2 | . | TRBJ2-7 | TRBV27 | CASSPGRGVLEQYF | TGTGCCAGCAGTCCCGGGAGGGGGGTCCTGGAGCAGTACTTC
. | many | TRBJ1-5 | TRBV6-2/TRBV6-3 | CASSYGYRGNQPQHF | TGTGCCAGCAGTTACGGCTACCGGGGGAATCAGCCCCAGCATTTT
TRBD1 | many | TRBJ2-7 | TRBV5-1 | CASSLDPRQGPYEQYF | TGCGCCAGCAGCTTGGATCCGCGACAGGGGCCGTACGAGCAGTACTTC
. | . | TRBJ2-2 | TRBV29-1 | CSVAGTGTGELFF | TGCAGCGTGGCAGGAACAGGCACCGGGGAGCTGTTTTTT
. | few | TRBJ1-2 | TRBV4-2 | CASSQDLLGEAGYTF | TGTGCCAGCAGCCAAGATCTGTTGGGGGAGGCTGGCTACACCTTC
TRBD1 | few | TRBJ1-2 | TRBV7-2 | CASSLEGDRQNYGYTF | TGTGCCAGCAGCTTAGAGGGGGACAGGCAGAACTATGGCTACACCTTC
. | few | TRBJ2-2 | TRBV6-9 | CASSIFAGKSGELFF | TGTGCCAGCAGTATATTCGCGGGAAAGTCCGGGGAGCTGTTTTTT
. | . | TRBJ2-7 | TRBV2 | CASSQMTYEQYF | TGTGCCAGCAGCCAGATGACTTACGAGCAGTACTTC
. | . | TRBJ1-5 | TRBV10-3 | CAARGGDQPQHF | TGTGCCGCAAGGGGGGGTGATCAGCCCCAGCATTTT
. | many | TRBJ2-2 | TRBV20-1 | CSARRTAGTGELFF | TGCAGTGCTAGAAGGACAGCGGGGACCGGGGAGCTGTTTTTT
. | many | TRBJ2-7 | TRBV20-1 | CSARDGSSYEQYF | TGCAGTGCTAGGGACGGGAGCTCCTACGAGCAGTACTTC
. | many | TRBJ1-2 | TRBV3-1 | CASSQGYTNYGYTF | TGTGCCAGCAGCCAAGGGTACACTAACTATGGCTACACCTTC
. | few | TRBJ2-1 | TRBV10-1 | CASSPTLARNEQFF | TGCGCCAGCAGTCCGACCTTGGCGAGAAATGAGCAGTTCTTC
TRBD1 | . | TRBJ2-2 | TRBV2 | CASSEHRGPVGELFF | TGTGCCAGCAGTGAACACAGGGGGCCGGTCGGGGAGCTGTTTTTT
TRBD1 | few | TRBJ1-2 | TRBV6-1 | CASSGPGQYYGYTF | TGTGCCAGCAGTGGACCGGGACAGTACTATGGCTACACCTTC
TRBD1 | . | TRBJ1-1 | TRBV29-1 | CSVLAKSGQAVVAFF | TGCAGCGTTTTGGCCAAGTCGGGACAGGCCGTGGTGGCTTTCTTT
. | few | TRBJ1-5 | TRBV19 | CASSIGARQPQHF | TGTGCCAGTAGTATTGGGGCCAGACAGCCCCAGCATTTT
. | few | TRBJ1-1 | TRBV7-9 | CASSLGASSGEAFF | TGTGCCAGCAGCTTGGGGGCCTCGTCGGGTGAAGCTTTCTTT
. | many | TRBJ2-1 | TRBV11-2 | CASSSATRDGYNEQFF | TGTGCCAGCAGCTCAGCGACCCGGGACGGATACAATGAGCAGTTCTTC
. | few | TRBJ1-5 | TRBV9 | CASSQALGPQHF | TGTGCCAGCAGCCAGGCCCTTGGGCCCCAGCATTTT
TRBD1 | . | TRBJ1-5 | TRBV12-3/TRBV12-4 | CARGAGGSNQPQHF | TGTGCCAGGGGGGCAGGGGGCAGCAATCAGCCCCAGCATTTT
. | few | TRBJ2-2 | TRBV2 | CASSLGGPVTGELFF | TGTGCCAGCAGCCTCGGGGGGCCCGTCACCGGGGAGCTGTTTTTT
. | . | TRBJ1-2 | TRBV19 | CAGSGGRSPRPNGYTF | TGTGCCGGTAGTGGAGGGCGCTCACCCAGACCTAATGGCTACACCTTC
TRBD2 | many | TRBJ2-1 | TRBV7-3 | CASSTSSGGAGNEQFF | TGTGCCAGCAGCACCTCTAGCGGGGGGGCGGGCAATGAGCAGTTCTTC
. | few | TRBJ1-1 | TRBV19 | CASSIGWDSGNTEAFF | TGTGCCAGTAGTATAGGATGGGACTCAGGGAACACTGAAGCTTTCTTT
. | . | TRBJ1-4 | TRBV12-3/TRBV12-4 | CASSLDAAEKLFF | TGTGCCAGCAGTTTGGACGCAGCCGAAAAACTGTTTTTT
. | few | TRBJ2-2 | TRBV3-1 | CASTDSRGHTGELFF | TGTGCCAGCACCGATTCCAGAGGGCACACCGGGGAGCTGTTTTTT
. | . | TRBJ1-1 | TRBV6-1 | CASLRDAVRTEAFF | TGTGCCAGCCTAAGGGACGCCGTTCGTACTGAAGCTTTCTTT
. | . | TRBJ1-2 | TRBV29-1 | CSVAGAGDYGYTF | TGCAGCGTTGCTGGTGCAGGGGACTATGGCTACACCTTC